What follows are 4 T cell receptor beta chains derived from one specimen sequenced in a study of tumor-infiltrating lymphocytes in primary liver carcinoma. Without any cell sorting, roughly 18-30 mg of bulk tissue yielded co-extracted RNA and DNA. Constant-region priming of around 500 ng total RNA yielded TCR beta cDNA. Amplification in three nested multiplex PCR rounds with slightly modified ARM-PCR gave rise to TCR beta libraries. Researchers ran the first two PCR rounds for 10 cycles each with TRBV1-TRBV30 forward primers and a C-beta reverse primer. TCRdb ran MiXCR on the multiplex PCR reads and lists one entry per CDR3 protein. Of tens of thousands of distinct CDR3 sequences in the sample, approximately 70% are singletons; the top ten hold 35% to 45%. The sequenced material came from liver tumor tissue from sampling region 1. As to subset: tumor region T1, superior pole. The receptors here all came from a man aged 40-55 years with primary liver carcinoma and hepatitis B virus infection.

This rearrangement joins TRBV5-4 to TRBJ1-6; perhaps TRBD1 as D (6 bases). CDR1 SGHNT and CDR2 YYREEE come from the germline V gene (reference sequence). CDR3 length equals 13 residues. DNA of the CDR3: TGTGTCAACATCATAGAGCCGGAGGGGGCCCTCCACTTT. This gives the protein CVNIIEPEGALHF.

The chain carries TRBV11-3 and TRBJ2-7; D unresolved. CDR1 and CDR2 (germline): SGHNT, YENEEA. Trimming pared 6 bases from V and 6 bases from J, leaving 9 bases between. The CDR3 sequence is 11 residues long. CDR3 in amino acids: CASSLQSEQYV. The CDR3 DNA reads TGTGCCAGCAGTCTCCAGAGCGAGCAGTACGTC.

V usage is TRBV10-2 and J usage is TRBJ2-5, with 8 bases fitting TRBD1. CDR1 is WSHSY and CDR2 is SAAADI in the germline V gene. The V segment lost 10 bases and the J segment 5 bases; nucleotides outside the gene matches: 9. The CDR3 length is 13 residues. CDR3 nucleotide sequence: TGCGCCAACAGGACAGGGAGGTTTGAGACCCAGTACTTC. Its protein product is CANRTGRFETQYF.

The CDR3 spells CASSHKGRLSQYCYTF. The CDR3 DNA sequence: TGTGCCAGCAGCCACAAGGGCAGGCTGTCCCAGTATTGCTACACCTTC. V is TRBV7-9 and J is TRBJ1-2; no reliable D call. V gave up 5 bases and J gave up 9 bases, with 25 bases separating them. The CDR3 runs to 16 residues. The germline V gene encodes CDR1 SEHNR and CDR2 FQNEAQ (reference sequence).